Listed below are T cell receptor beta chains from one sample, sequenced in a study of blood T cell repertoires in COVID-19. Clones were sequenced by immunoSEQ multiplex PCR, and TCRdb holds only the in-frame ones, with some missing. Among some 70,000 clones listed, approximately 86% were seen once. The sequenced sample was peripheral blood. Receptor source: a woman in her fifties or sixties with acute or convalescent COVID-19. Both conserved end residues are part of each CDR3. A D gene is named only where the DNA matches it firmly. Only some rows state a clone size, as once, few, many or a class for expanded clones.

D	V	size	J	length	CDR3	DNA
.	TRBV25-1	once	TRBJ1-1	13	CASSEHVQGKAFF	TGTGCCAGCAGTGAACACGTCCAGGGGAAAGCTTTCTTT
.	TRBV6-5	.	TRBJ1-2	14	CASSMAGVAYGYTF	TGTGCCAGCAGTATGGCCGGGGTGGCCTATGGCTACACCTTC
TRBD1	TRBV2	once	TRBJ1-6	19	CASSEAFRGPNDGNSPLHF	TGTGCCAGCAGTGAAGCATTCAGGGGGCCTAATGACGGAAATTCACCCCTCCACTTT
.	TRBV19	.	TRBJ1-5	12	CASSIGVGPQHF	TGTGCCAGTAGTATAGGAGTCGGGCCCCAGCATTTT
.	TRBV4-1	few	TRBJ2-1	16	CASSQDQVGANNEQFF	TGCGCCAGCAGCCAAGATCAGGTAGGGGCAAACAATGAGCAGTTCTTC
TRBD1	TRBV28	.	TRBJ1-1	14	CASSLYDRGTEAFF	TGTGCCAGCAGTTTATACGACAGGGGCACTGAAGCTTTCTTT
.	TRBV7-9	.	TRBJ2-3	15	CASRYTGPPGDTQYF	TGTGCCAGCAGGTACACGGGTCCGCCGGGAGATACGCAGTATTTT
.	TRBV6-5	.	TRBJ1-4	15	CASGRALGVGEKLFF	TGTGCCAGCGGGAGGGCCTTGGGCGTTGGTGAAAAACTGTTTTTT
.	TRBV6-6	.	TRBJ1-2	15	CASSGWTLGGDGYTF	TGTGCCAGCAGTGGATGGACCCTTGGGGGGGATGGCTACACCTTC
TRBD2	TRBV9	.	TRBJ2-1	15	CASSVASGGANEQFF	TGTGCCAGCAGCGTAGCTAGCGGGGGGGCCAATGAGCAGTTCTTC
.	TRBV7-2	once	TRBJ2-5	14	CASSLAGRGETQYF	TGTGCCAGCAGCTTAGCGGGGCGAGGAGAGACCCAGTACTTC
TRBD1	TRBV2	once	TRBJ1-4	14	CASTRDRGSEKLFF	TGTGCCAGCACTCGGGACAGGGGGAGTGAAAAACTGTTTTTT
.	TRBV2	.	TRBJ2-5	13	CASSAGRGETQYF	TGTGCCAGCAGCGCGGGACGCGGGGAGACCCAGTACTTC
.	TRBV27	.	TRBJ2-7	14	CASSLGGLTAVQYF	TGTGCCAGCAGCCTGGGGGGTCTGACCGCCGTGCAGTACTTC
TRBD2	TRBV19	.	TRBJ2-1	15	CASSIASGRGDEQFF	TGTGCCAGTAGTATTGCTAGCGGGAGAGGAGATGAGCAGTTCTTC
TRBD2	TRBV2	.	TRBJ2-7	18	CASRPLAGGSVSSYEQYF	TGTGCCAGCCGCCCCCTGGCGGGGGGTTCGGTGAGCTCCTACGAGCAGTACTTC
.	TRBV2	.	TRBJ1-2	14	CASSLYRSPFSYTF	TGTGCCAGCAGTTTATACAGGAGTCCTTTTAGCTACACCTTC
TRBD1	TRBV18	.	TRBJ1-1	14	CASSPDRVVSEAFF	TGTGCCAGCTCACCAGACAGGGTGGTGAGTGAAGCTTTCTTT
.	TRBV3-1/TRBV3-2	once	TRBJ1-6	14	CASSQGTENSPLHF	TGTGCCAGCAGCCAAGGGACAGAAAATTCACCCCTCCACTTT
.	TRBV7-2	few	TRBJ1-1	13	CASSPTTGREAFF	TGTGCCAGCAGCCCCACTACAGGGCGGGAGGCTTTCTTT
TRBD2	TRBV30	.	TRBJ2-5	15	CAWSPGLTSQETQYF	TGTGCCTGGAGTCCGGGACTAACATCCCAAGAGACCCAGTACTTC
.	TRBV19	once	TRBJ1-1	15	CASSIGGQTGLGLRF	TGTGCCAGTAGTATCGGGGGGCAGACAGGCCTCGGTCTTAGATTT
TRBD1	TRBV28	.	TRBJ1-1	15	CASREMLGTGGYAFF	TGTGCCAGCAGGGAAATGCTAGGGACAGGGGGCTATGCTTTCTTT
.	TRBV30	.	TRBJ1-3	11	CAWDSGNTIYF	TGTGCCTGGGACTCAGGGAACACCATATATTTT
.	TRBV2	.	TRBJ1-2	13	CASSAGERHGYTF	TGTGCCAGCAGTGCAGGGGAGCGGCATGGCTACACCTTC
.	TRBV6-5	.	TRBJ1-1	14	CASSYRRQNTEAFF	TGTGCCAGCAGTTATAGAAGACAGAACACTGAAGCTTTCTTT
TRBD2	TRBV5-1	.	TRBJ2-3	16	CASLTEGGGAKDTQYF	TGCGCCAGCCTCACGGAGGGCGGGGGGGCCAAGGATACGCAGTATTTT
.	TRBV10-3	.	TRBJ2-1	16	CAISESRQDEGNEQFF	TGTGCCATCAGTGAGTCTAGACAGGATGAAGGCAATGAGCAGTTCTTC
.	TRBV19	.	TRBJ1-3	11	CASSEGNTIYF	TGTGCCAGTAGTGAGGGAAACACCATATATTTT
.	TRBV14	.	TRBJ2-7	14	CASSQVNLPYEQYF	TGTGCCAGCAGCCAAGTAAATCTTCCCTACGAGCAGTACTTC
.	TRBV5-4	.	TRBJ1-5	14	CASSQGLSNQPQHF	TGTGCCAGCAGCCAGGGGTTAAGCAATCAGCCCCAGCATTTT
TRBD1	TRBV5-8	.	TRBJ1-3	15	CASSLGRTGRNTIYF	TGTGCCAGCAGCTTGGGACGGACAGGCCGAAACACCATATATTTT
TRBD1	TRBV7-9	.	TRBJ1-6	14	CASTGATGFSPLHF	TGTGCCAGCACCGGGGCGACAGGGTTTTCACCCCTCCACTTT
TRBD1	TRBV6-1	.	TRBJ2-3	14	CASSEIQGVYTQYF	TGTGCCAGCAGTGAAATCCAGGGGGTATATACGCAGTATTTT
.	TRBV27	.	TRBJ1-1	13	CASSFGGYAEAFF	TGTGCCAGCAGTTTCGGAGGGTACGCTGAAGCTTTCTTT
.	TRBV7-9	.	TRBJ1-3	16	CASSTQQDLSGNTIYF	TGTGCCAGCAGCACCCAACAGGACCTCTCTGGAAACACCATATATTTT
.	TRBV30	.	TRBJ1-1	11	CAWSAGRVAFF	TGTGCCTGGAGTGCAGGGAGGGTTGCTTTCTTT
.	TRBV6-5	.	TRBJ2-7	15	CASSPRWLNSYEQYF	TGTGCCAGCAGCCCCCGGTGGTTAAATTCCTACGAGCAGTACTTC
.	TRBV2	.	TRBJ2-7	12	CASSEGGYEQYF	TGTGCCAGCAGTGAGGGAGGCTACGAGCAGTACTTC
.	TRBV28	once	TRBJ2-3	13	CASSIPQVDTQYF	TGTGCCAGCAGCATCCCCCAGGTTGATACGCAGTATTTT
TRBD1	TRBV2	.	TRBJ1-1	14	CASKTGQGNTEAFF	TGTGCCAGCAAAACGGGACAGGGGAACACTGAAGCTTTCTTT
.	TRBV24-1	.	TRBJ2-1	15	CATSLASNNYNEQFF	TGTGCCACCAGTTTAGCTAGCAATAATTACAATGAGCAGTTCTTC
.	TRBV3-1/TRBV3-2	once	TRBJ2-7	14	CASSQFEDSYEQYF	TGTGCCAGCAGCCAATTTGAGGATTCCTACGAGCAGTACTTC
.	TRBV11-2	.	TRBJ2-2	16	CASRPIGQRNTGELFF	TGTGCCAGCAGACCAATTGGACAGCGTAACACCGGGGAGCTGTTTTTT
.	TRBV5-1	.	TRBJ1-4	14	CASSLGLFGEKLFF	TGCGCCAGCAGCTTAGGACTCTTTGGGGAAAAACTGTTTTTT
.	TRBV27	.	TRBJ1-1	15	CASSLRIPGVSEAFF	TGTGCCAGCAGTTTGAGGATCCCGGGGGTGAGTGAAGCTTTCTTT
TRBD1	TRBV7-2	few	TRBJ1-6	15	CASTPDRGRNSPLHF	TGTGCCAGCACTCCTGACAGGGGCCGGAATTCACCCCTCCACTTT
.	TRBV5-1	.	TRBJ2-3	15	CASSLWGTSTDTQYF	TGCGCCAGCAGCTTGTGGGGGACTAGCACAGATACGCAGTATTTT
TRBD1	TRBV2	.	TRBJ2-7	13	CASSEQGAYEQYF	TGTGCCAGCAGTGAACAGGGGGCCTACGAGCAGTACTTC
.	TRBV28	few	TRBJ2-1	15	CASSFAGSSYNEQFF	TGTGCCAGCAGTTTTGCTGGGAGCTCCTACAATGAGCAGTTCTTC
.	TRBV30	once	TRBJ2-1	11	CAWSLREEQFF	TGTGCCTGGAGCCTCCGGGAAGAGCAGTTCTTC
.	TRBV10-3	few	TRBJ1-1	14	CAISESGGRGEAFF	TGTGCCATCAGTGAGTCGGGAGGGCGCGGGGAAGCTTTCTTT
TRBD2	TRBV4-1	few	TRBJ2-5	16	CASSLSGGLLMETQYF	TGCGCCAGCAGCCTAAGCGGGGGCCTCCTCATGGAGACCCAGTACTTC
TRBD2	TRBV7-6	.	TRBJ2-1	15	CASSSSGNSYNEQFF	TGTGCCAGCAGCTCTAGCGGGAACTCCTACAATGAGCAGTTCTTC
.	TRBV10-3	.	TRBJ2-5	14	CAISPGGDQETQYF	TGTGCCATCTCTCCGGGCGGGGATCAAGAGACCCAGTACTTC
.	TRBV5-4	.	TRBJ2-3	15	CASSRGGKGTDTQYF	TGTGCCAGCAGCCGCGGGGGCAAGGGCACAGATACGCAGTATTTT
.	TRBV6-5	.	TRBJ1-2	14	CASRNVRRNYGYTF	TGTGCCAGCAGGAACGTCAGGCGTAACTATGGCTACACCTTC
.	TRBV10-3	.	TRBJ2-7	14	CALRIGSPPYEQYF	TGTGCCCTCCGAATAGGGAGCCCACCCTACGAGCAGTACTTC
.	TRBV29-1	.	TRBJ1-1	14	CSVVGGYMNTEAFF	TGCAGCGTTGTAGGCGGCTACATGAACACTGAAGCTTTCTTT
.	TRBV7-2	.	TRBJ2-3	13	CASSLAPTNTQYF	TGTGCCAGCAGCCTGGCTCCCACGAATACGCAGTATTTT